The rows below give T cell receptor beta chains drawn from one sample of a study of Graves' ophthalmopathy and Graves' hyperthyroidism. TCRdb fed the multiplex PCR reads into MiXCR, producing one record per CDR3 protein. The table includes 580,000 or so distinct CDR3 sequences, 35% to 45% detected once. Sequences were obtained from peripheral blood or thyroid tissue (not recorded which). These receptors were taken from an adult man with Graves' hyperthyroidism. Both conserved end residues are part of each CDR3. A D gene is named only where the DNA matches it firmly. Not every row has a clone size; where given, it reads once, few, many or a size class.

D gene	V gene	clone size	J gene	CDR3 protein	CDR3 DNA
NA	TRBV12-3/TRBV12-4	many	TRBJ2-7	CASGLSLTYEQYF	TGTGCCAGCGGACTAAGCTTGACTTACGAGCAGTACTTC
NA	TRBV10-2	many	TRBJ1-6	CASRVPGPNSPLHF	TGCGCCAGCAGAGTACCGGGACCGAATTCACCCCTCCACTTT
NA	TRBV29-1	NA	TRBJ1-2	CSTDGEIYGYTF	TGCAGCACCGACGGCGAAATCTATGGCTACACCTTC
TRBD1	TRBV20-1	once	TRBJ1-4	CSARPGQGANEKLFF	TGCAGTGCTAGACCGGGACAGGGGGCTAATGAAAAACTGTTTTTT
TRBD1	TRBV15	many	TRBJ2-7	CATSSGLGQGYEQYF	TGTGCCACCAGCAGTGGGCTGGGACAGGGATACGAGCAGTACTTC
NA	TRBV7-6	NA	TRBJ2-2	CASSQGQGDSGELFF	TGTGCCAGCAGCCAAGGGCAGGGTGACAGCGGGGAGCTGTTTTTT
NA	TRBV6-6	few	TRBJ1-2	CASRATGTNYGYTF	TGCGCCAGCAGGGCTACCGGGACCAACTATGGCTACACCTTC
NA	TRBV24-1	NA	TRBJ2-1	CATSDGQGIYNEQFF	TGTGCCACCAGTGATGGCCAGGGGATCTACAATGAGCAGTTCTTC
TRBD1	TRBV5-4	many	TRBJ1-1	CASSFGDRGGNTEAFF	TGTGCCAGCAGCTTCGGTGACAGGGGCGGGAACACTGAAGCTTTCTTT
NA	TRBV6-2/TRBV6-3	NA	TRBJ2-2	CASSYSTAGSTGELFF	TGTGCCAGCAGTTACTCGACGGCGGGGAGCACCGGGGAGCTGTTTTTT
TRBD1	TRBV20-1	few	TRBJ2-1	CSASAGDSRDEQFF	TGCAGTGCTAGCGCAGGGGACAGTAGGGATGAGCAGTTCTTC
TRBD1	TRBV29-1	NA	TRBJ1-2	CSEGQGVYGYTF	TGCAGCGAGGGACAGGGGGTGTATGGCTACACCTTC
NA	TRBV11-2	few	TRBJ2-2	CASSLMVGGPLNTGELFF	TGTGCCAGCAGCTTAATGGTGGGGGGCCCACTCAACACCGGGGAGCTGTTTTTT
NA	TRBV4-2	many	TRBJ2-5	CASSQDDRPKETQYF	TGTGCCAGCAGCCAAGATGACAGGCCTAAAGAGACCCAGTACTTC
NA	TRBV29-1	NA	TRBJ1-5	CSVEDSNQPQHF	TGCAGCGTGGAGGACAGTAATCAGCCCCAGCATTTT
TRBD1	TRBV10-2	once	TRBJ1-6	CASSESTGGNSPLHF	TGCGCCAGCAGTGAGTCTACAGGGGGGAATTCACCCCTCCACTTT
TRBD1	TRBV5-4	many	TRBJ2-7	CASSVQGALSYEQYF	TGTGCCAGCAGCGTACAGGGGGCACTCTCCTACGAGCAGTACTTC
TRBD1	TRBV10-2	NA	TRBJ1-1	CATQGDVVPEAFF	TGCGCCACCCAGGGGGATGTTGTTCCTGAAGCTTTCTTT
NA	TRBV11-2	NA	TRBJ2-7	CASSFIRGDEQYF	TGTGCCAGCAGCTTTATTCGCGGCGACGAGCAGTACTTC
TRBD1	TRBV25-1	few	TRBJ1-3	CASSKPGQGRAAGNTIYF	TGTGCCAGCAGTAAACCGGGACAGGGGAGAGCCGCTGGAAACACCATATATTTT
TRBD2	TRBV4-2	many	TRBJ2-2	CASRRTSGAQNTGELFF	TGTGCCAGCAGGAGGACTAGCGGGGCGCAAAACACCGGGGAGCTGTTTTTT
NA	TRBV11-2	many	TRBJ1-6	CASSLDGGHPSYNSPLHF	TGTGCCAGCAGCTTAGACGGGGGACACCCCTCCTATAATTCACCCCTCCACTTT
NA	TRBV11-2	NA	TRBJ2-7	CASSSGRQGYEQYF	TGTGCCAGCAGCTCGGGCCGCCAGGGCTACGAGCAGTACTTC
NA	TRBV12-3/TRBV12-4	few	TRBJ1-1	CASSPRMDTEAFF	TGTGCCAGCAGTCCGCGGATGGACACTGAAGCTTTCTTT
NA	TRBV7-9	once	TRBJ2-7	CASSSRQDLSDTQYF	TGTGCCAGCAGCTCCAGACAGGACCTATCAGATACGCAGTACTTC
NA	TRBV3-1	few	TRBJ2-5	CASSQAGRETQYF	TGTGCCAGCAGCCAGGCGGGAAGGGAGACCCAGTACTTC
TRBD2	TRBV24-1	NA	TRBJ2-1	CATTGTSGAEQFF	TGTGCCACCACCGGGACTAGCGGGGCTGAGCAGTTCTTC
TRBD1	TRBV12-3/TRBV12-4	many	TRBJ1-2	CASSPDRAYGYTF	TGTGCCAGCAGCCCGGACAGGGCCTATGGCTACACCTTC
NA	TRBV29-1	NA	TRBJ1-2	CSVDVLAGNYGYTF	TGCAGCGTTGACGTGCTGGCGGGAAACTATGGCTACACCTTC
NA	TRBV10-1	NA	TRBJ2-2	CASMSNTGELFF	TGCGCCAGCATGTCGAACACCGGGGAGCTGTTTTTT
NA	TRBV6-5	many	TRBJ1-1	CASRAAGVRTEAFF	TGTGCCAGCAGGGCAGCAGGGGTTCGCACTGAAGCTTTCTTT